This T cell receptor beta chain was obtained from a study of cytotoxic CD8 clonotypes in ibrutinib-treated CLL (dated by TCRdb to the early 2020s). Regarding the study in general: The cohort included roughly 15 treatment-naive and some 10 relapsed/refractory patients; roughly 17 were IGHV unmutated. Partial responses were observed in roughly 24 patients and complete responses in 2; after a median follow-up of 68 months, remission was maintained in approximately 14 patients and progression was observed in approximately 12. Response samples were taken after a median of approximately 13 months on treatment, ranging from about 6 to 40 months. Samples averaged about 260,000 productive templates and more than 85,000 productive rearrangements. Longitudinal samples were obtainable from about 30% of the roughly 90 participants in the trial. Cryopreserved peripheral blood mononuclear cells were obtained prior to treatment, at the time of response, and at either disease progression or sustained remission. Every remission and progressive disease sample was obtained while ibrutinib was still being received by the patients. The full study reports these points: Public clonotypes were found to be uncommon and were observed to contract or remain stable during treatment; the increase in clonality was shown to reflect expansion of private clonotypes at ibrutinib response. Clonality increased at ibrutinib response, stayed stable in sustained remission, and fell back toward baseline at progression. Baseline clonality was found to be higher than that of age-matched healthy donors and was strongly correlated with circulating CD8+ T-cell counts. Sampling times were not matched between patients in sustained remission and patients whose disease was progressing, and lymph node repertoires were not examined.

As for this clone: Its antigen is currently not known. Per-base quality was not reported, and no clone a single base away is much larger than it.

The CDR3 starts with the cysteine, ends with the phenylalanine, and has 13 residues. The sequence is cut down to CDR3 DNA, 39 bases in frame from base 1. V has 5 bases trimmed and J has 11 bases trimmed; junction bases matching no gene number 9. In the germline V gene, CDR1 corresponds to SGHVS and CDR2 to FQNEAQ. This sample's time point label indicates: about 11 months on ibrutinib. For TCR beta library preparation, roughly 2.2 micrograms of genomic DNA was extracted from cryopreserved PBMCs. Longitudinal blood samples from CLL patients on ibrutinib monotherapy underwent high-throughput TCR beta sequencing. The patients were enrolled in a single-center, open-label phase 2 trial of ibrutinib monotherapy. The goal of deep resolution MiSeq sequencing was a depth between 1 in 1 million and 1 in 200,000 T cells, and coverage averaged 10x per clonotype. The immunoSEQ hsTCRB Kit was used to generate TCR beta libraries. In the source study's methods: The data were analyzed with ImmunoSEQ Analyzer and ImmunoSEQ Data Assistant, and V, D and J gene assignments followed IMGT definitions. Clonality, with values ranging from 0 to 1, was calculated as one minus the normalized Shannon entropy of productive rearrangement frequencies. Public clonotype analysis was restricted to overrepresented clonotypes comprising at least 0.05% of each patient's repertoire. About a dozen repertoires from age-matched healthy donors, obtained from immuneACCESS, served as clonality controls. Not all clones reach the TCRdb copy of this immuneACCESS table, which keeps in-frame sequences only. Checked studies attribute under half of the gap to unresolved V genes and leave the rest unexplained. V, J and clone size are those of that table, while D and trimming were read from the DNA. Across this sample there are 160,000 or so clones, with approximately 77% seen only once. Of the sample, under 2.5% is held by the ten largest clones.

This chain is built from TRBV7-8 and TRBJ1-5, and 7 bases in between align with TRBD1. The origin of this receptor is a human donor with chronic lymphocytic leukemia. This sample comprised PBMCs, obtained after 12 months of ibrutinib treatment. The bases read TGTGCCAGCAGCCCGACAGGGCGGTCGACCCAGCATTTT. Its product reads: CASSPTGRSTQHF.